These 7 T cell receptor beta chains came from one sample sequenced in a study of patients and donors after allogeneic stem cell transplantation (dated by TCRdb to about 2020). Library generation was performed with RT-PCR. Sequencing instrument: NextSeq 550. Using fastp at Q25 and MiXCR, TCRdb reprocessed the public reads and kept productive beta chains. Rows matching on CDR3 protein sequence are summarized as one entry with the most common DNA and genes. The sample has some 31,000 distinct CDR3 sequences on record, about 37% of them singletons. The ten biggest clones cover 76% of the sample. Sequencing was performed on blood, either unsorted or a sorted T cell fraction (not recorded which). These receptors were taken from a human donor who was either an allogeneic HSCT recipient or a stem cell or donor lymphocyte infusion donor (not recorded which). It is not recorded whose cells these are; they may come from a transplant donor.

The genes are TRBV18 and TRBJ1-1, with no clear D. The CDR3 extends over 12 amino acids. Germline CDR1 KGHSH, CDR2 LQKENI. Trimming stripped 1 base from V and 11 bases from J, with 11 bases between. CDR3 bases: TGTGCCAGCTCACCACAGGGCTTTGGCGCTTTCTTT. Translation: CASSPQGFGAFF.

The V gene is TRBV6-5, the J gene TRBJ2-1, with TRBD2 matching over 9 bases. This CDR3 is 16 amino acids long. V shed 1 base, J shed 4 bases, and the junction held 5 bases outside the gene matches. Germline V gene data show CDR1 as MNHEY and CDR2 as SVGAGI. The CDR3 DNA reads TGTGCCAGCAGTTACTACCTAGCGGGACCTTACAATGAGCAGTTCTTC. This encodes CASSYYLAGPYNEQFF.

This sequence joins TRBV5-1 and TRBJ1-2; tentatively, D is TRBD1 (5 bases). CDR1 and CDR2 from the germline V gene are SGHRS and YFSETQ. The CDR3 is made up of 13 amino acids. The ends were cut back, 4 bases at V and 5 bases at J, with 12 bases in the middle. This CDR3 reads CASSPGTVYGYTF. The CDR3 DNA is TGCGCCAGCAGCCCCGGGACTGTATATGGCTACACCTTC.

This clonotype was counted a few times. The V call is TRBV10-3, the J call TRBJ1-1, with 7 positions matching TRBD1. Germline CDR1 reads ENHRY; CDR2 reads SYGVKD. This CDR3 has 13 residues. Trimming removed 11 bases from V and 0 bases from J; junction bases left unmatched: 6. CDR3 DNA sequence: TGTGCCTCAGGGGGGCGGTTGAACACTGAAGCTTTCTTT. Translated: CASGGRLNTEAFF.

This clonotype was seen a handful of times. V and J are TRBV18 and TRBJ1-2; tentative D call: TRBD1 (6 bases). The CDR3 extends over 13 amino acids. V gave up 4 bases and J gave up 2 bases, with 8 bases separating them. Germline V gene sequence: CDR1 KGHSH, CDR2 LQKENI. The CDR3 DNA is TGTGCCAGCTCACTTGACAGGAACTATGGCTACACCTTC. Protein product: CASSLDRNYGYTF.

The rearrangement links TRBV5-6 to TRBJ2-2; D ambiguous. The CDR3 length is 14 residues. Trimming removed 4 bases from V and 1 base from J, with 8 bases in between. Germline assignment: CDR1 SGHDT and CDR2 YYEEEE. CDR3 sequence (DNA): TGTGCCAGCAGCCTCGGATGGAACACCGGGGAGCTGTTTTTT. This encodes CASSLGWNTGELFF.

This clonotype was detected only a few times. The V call is TRBV6-5, the J call TRBJ1-6; the D gene is possibly TRBD1 (5 bases). The CDR3 has 13 amino acids. From germline, CDR1 is MNHEY and CDR2 SVGAGI. Trimming pared 7 bases from V and 7 bases from J, leaving 11 bases between. The CDR3 DNA is TGTGCCAGCACCCGGGACCCGAATTCACCCCTCCACTTT. Protein product: CASTRDPNSPLHF.